This T cell receptor beta chain was found in a study of graft-versus-host responses after intestinal transplantation. About the study: Multivisceral, liver-intestinal, or isolated intestinal grafts went to recipients. Following induction with anti-thymocyte globulin, all recipients were given tacrolimus and steroids for around three years.

Germline assignment: CDR1 GTSNPN and CDR2 SVGIG (reference sequence). This CDR3 is built from 14 residues. Trimming took off 3 bases at V and 0 bases at J, with 11 bases between the two ends. Regarding this clone: The antigen remains unidentified.

Findings and limits, study-wide: Researchers found GvH clones in recipient marrow, and some showed up first in ileum or blood. Patients with graft-donor T cell macrochimerism had high graft-versus-host to host-versus-graft clonal ratios in allografts.

Clones were sequenced by immunoSEQ multiplex PCR, and TCRdb holds only the in-frame ones, with some missing. The data show tens of thousands of clones, with under 95% seen just once and 5.5% to 7% held by the top ten. The chain recombines TRBV30 with TRBJ1-2, with D perhaps TRBD1 (6 bases). This specimen consisted of unstimulated CD8+ T cells sorted from spleen or lymph node cells, obtained before intestinal transplant. The source is a human donor who received an intestinal transplant. CDR3 in DNA: TGTGCCTGGAGCGGACAGAAAACTAACTATGGCTACACCTTC. This codes for CAWSGQKTNYGYTF.